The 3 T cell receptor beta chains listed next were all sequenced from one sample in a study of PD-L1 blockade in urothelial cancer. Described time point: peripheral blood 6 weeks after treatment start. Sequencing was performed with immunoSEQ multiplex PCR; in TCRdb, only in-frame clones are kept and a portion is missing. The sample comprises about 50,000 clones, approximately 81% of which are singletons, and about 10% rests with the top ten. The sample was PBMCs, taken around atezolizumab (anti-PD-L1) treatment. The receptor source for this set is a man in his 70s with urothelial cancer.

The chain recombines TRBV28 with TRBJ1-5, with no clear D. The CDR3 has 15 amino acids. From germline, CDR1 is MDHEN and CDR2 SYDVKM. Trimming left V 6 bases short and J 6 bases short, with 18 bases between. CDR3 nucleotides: TGTGCCAGCAGAATACCGGGGTCTTCGGCTCAGCCCCAGCATTTT. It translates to CASRIPGSSAQPQHF.

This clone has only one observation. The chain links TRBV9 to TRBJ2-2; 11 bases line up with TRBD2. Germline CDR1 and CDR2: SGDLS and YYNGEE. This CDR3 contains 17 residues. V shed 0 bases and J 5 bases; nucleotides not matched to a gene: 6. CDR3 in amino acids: CASSVELGLAGTGELFF. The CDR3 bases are TGTGCCAGCAGCGTAGAACTCGGACTAGCGGGTACCGGGGAGCTGTTTTTT. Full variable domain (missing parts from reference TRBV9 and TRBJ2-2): DSGVTQTPKHLITATGQRVTLRCSPRSGDLSVYWYQQSLDQGLQFLIQYYNGEERAKGNILERFSAQQFPDLHSELNLSSLELGDSALYFCASSVELGLAGTGELFFGEGSRLTVL.

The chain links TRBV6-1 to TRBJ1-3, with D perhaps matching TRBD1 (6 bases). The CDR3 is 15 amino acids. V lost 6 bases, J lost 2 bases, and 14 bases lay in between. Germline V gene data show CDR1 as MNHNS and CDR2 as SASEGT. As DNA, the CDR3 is TGTGCCAGCAGACAGGGTTGGGGCCCTGGAAACACCATATATTTT. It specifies CASRQGWGPGNTIYF.